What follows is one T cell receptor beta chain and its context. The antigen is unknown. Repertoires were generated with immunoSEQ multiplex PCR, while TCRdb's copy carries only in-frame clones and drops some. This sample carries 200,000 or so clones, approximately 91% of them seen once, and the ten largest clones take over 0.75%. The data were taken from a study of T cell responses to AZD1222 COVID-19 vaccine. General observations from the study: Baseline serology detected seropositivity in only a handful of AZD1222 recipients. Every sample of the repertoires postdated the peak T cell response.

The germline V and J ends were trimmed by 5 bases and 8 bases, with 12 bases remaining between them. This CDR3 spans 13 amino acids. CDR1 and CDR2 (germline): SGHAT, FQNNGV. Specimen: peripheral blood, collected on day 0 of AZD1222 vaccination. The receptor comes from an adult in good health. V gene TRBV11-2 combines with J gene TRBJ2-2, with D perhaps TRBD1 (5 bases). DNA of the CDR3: TGTGCCAGCAGCAGACAGCGACAGGGGGAGCTGTTTTTT. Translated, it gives CASSRQRQGELFF.